This TCR beta chain was documented in a study of cytomegalovirus exposure and HLA in healthy donors. V was cut by 0 bases and J by 0 bases, with 4 bases left in between. The CDR3 extends over 13 amino acids. Germline values: CDR1 SGHRS, CDR2 YFSETQ. TCRdb's copy holds only in-frame clones and misses some; the assay was immunoSEQ multiplex PCR. The table lists around 80,000 clones, roughly 96% of them singletons, with 1.3% in the top ten. What was sequenced was PBMCs. The clonotype was recovered from a woman aged 18-29 years in good health and CMV-seronegative. J is TRBJ2-7 and V is TRBV5-1; D gene ambiguous. CDR3 in amino acids: CASSLGSSYEQYF. The CDR3 coding sequence is TGCGCCAGCAGCTTGGGGAGCTCCTACGAGCAGTACTTC. The full variable domain, its missing parts supplied by reference TRBV5-1 and TRBJ2-7, is KAGVTQTPRYLIKTRGQQVTLSCSPISGHRSVSWYQQTPGQGLQFLFEYFSETQRNKGNFPGRFSGRQFSNSRSEMNVSTLELGDSALYLCASSLGSSYEQYFGPGTRLTVT.